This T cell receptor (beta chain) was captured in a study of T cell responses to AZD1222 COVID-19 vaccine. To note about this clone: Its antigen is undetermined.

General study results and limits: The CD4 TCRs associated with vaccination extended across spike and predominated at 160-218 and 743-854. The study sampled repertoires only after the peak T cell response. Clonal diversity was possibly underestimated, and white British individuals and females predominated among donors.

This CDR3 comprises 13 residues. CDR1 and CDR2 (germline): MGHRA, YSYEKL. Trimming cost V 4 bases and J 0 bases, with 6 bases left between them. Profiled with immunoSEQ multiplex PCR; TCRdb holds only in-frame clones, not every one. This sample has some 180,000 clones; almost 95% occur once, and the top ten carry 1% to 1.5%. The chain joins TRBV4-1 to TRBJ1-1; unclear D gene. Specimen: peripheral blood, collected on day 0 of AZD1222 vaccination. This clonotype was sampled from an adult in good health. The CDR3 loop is CASSLQMNTEAFF. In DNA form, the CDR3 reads TGCGCCAGCAGCCTTCAGATGAACACTGAAGCTTTCTTT.